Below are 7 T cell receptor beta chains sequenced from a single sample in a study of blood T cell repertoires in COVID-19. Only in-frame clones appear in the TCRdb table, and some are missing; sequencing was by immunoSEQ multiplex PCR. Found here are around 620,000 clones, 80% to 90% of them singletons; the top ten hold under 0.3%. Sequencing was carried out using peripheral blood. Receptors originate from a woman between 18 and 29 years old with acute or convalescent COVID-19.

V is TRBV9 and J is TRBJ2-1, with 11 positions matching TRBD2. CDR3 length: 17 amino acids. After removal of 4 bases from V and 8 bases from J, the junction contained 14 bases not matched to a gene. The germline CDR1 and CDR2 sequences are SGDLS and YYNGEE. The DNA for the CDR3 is TGTGCCAGCAGCCCCCGATTAGCGGGGGGGCTCGCTGATGAGCAGTTCTTC. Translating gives CASSPRLAGGLADEQFF. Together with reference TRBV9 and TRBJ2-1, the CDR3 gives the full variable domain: DSGVTQTPKHLITATGQRVTLRCSPRSGDLSVYWYQQSLDQGLQFLIQYYNGEERAKGNILERFSAQQFPDLHSELNLSSLELGDSALYFCASSPRLAGGLADEQFFGPGTRLTVL.

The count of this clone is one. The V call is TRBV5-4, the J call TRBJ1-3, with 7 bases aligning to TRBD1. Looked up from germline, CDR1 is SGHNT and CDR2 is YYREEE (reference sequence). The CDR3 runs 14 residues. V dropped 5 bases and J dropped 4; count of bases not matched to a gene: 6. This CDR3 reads CASRAQGGGNTIYF. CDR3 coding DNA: TGTGCCAGCAGGGCCCAGGGGGGAGGAAACACCATATATTTT.

CDR3 DNA sequence: TGTGCCAGTAGTATAAACAGGGCCGGCTATGGCTACACCTTC. Translated, it gives CASSINRAGYGYTF. The J gene is TRBJ1-2, the V gene TRBV19, with D possibly TRBD1 on 6 matching bases. Germline values: CDR1 LNHDA, CDR2 SQIVND (reference sequence). There are 14 residues in the CDR3. Trimming removed 2 bases at V and 4 bases at J, with 11 bases between.

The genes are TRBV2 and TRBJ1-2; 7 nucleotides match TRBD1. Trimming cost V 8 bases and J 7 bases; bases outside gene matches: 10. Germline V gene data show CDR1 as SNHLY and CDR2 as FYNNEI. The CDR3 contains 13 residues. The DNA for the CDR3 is TGTGCCAGCGCGCGAGAGACAGGGCTTGGCTACACCTTC. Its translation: CASARETGLGYTF.

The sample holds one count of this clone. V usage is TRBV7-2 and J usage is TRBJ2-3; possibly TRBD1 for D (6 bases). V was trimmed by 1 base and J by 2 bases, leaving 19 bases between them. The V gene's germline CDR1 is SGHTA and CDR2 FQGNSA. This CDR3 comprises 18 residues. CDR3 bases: TGTGCCAGCAGCTTAGTTGTTGGGGCAGGGGCTTTCACAGATACGCAGTATTTT. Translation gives CASSLVVGAGAFTDTQYF. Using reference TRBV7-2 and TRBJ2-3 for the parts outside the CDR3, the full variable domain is GAGVSQSPSNKVTEKGKDVELRCDPISGHTALYWYRQSLGQGLEFLIYFQGNSAPDKSGLPSDRFSAERTGGSVSTLTIQRTQQEDSAVYLCASSLVVGAGAFTDTQYFGPGTRLTVL.

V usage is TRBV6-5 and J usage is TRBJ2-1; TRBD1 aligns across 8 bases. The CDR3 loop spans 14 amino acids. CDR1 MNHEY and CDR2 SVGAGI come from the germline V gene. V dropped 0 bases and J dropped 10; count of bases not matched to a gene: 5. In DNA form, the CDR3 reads TGTGCCAGCAGTTACTCCCGCTCAGGGGGCGAGCAGTTCTTC. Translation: CASSYSRSGGEQFF.

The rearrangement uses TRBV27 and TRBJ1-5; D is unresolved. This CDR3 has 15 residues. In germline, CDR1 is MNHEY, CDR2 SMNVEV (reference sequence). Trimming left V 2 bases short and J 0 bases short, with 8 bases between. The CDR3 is CASSLGGLSNQPQHF. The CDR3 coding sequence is TGTGCCAGCAGTTTAGGAGGGCTTAGCAATCAGCCCCAGCATTTT.